This T cell receptor beta chain was sequenced for a study of blood T cell repertoires in COVID-19. Whole-study context: Samples representing acute and convalescent COVID-19 were sourced from the United States, Italy and Spain. The cDNA or gDNA used as material had been derived from T cells, B-cell-depleted T cells, or PBMCs.

As handled by the study authors: Amplified reference gene primers provided the basis for estimating nucleated cell counts. Some clones are missing from TCRdb's copy, which holds only in-frame ones; the method was immunoSEQ multiplex PCR. V and J calls and clone size are copied from that table; D and trimming were computed from the DNA. This table holds approximately 150,000 clones, about 83% found once. In germline, CDR1 is ENHRY, CDR2 SYGVKD. V gave up 0 bases and J gave up 0 bases, with 9 bases separating them. The CDR3 contains 17 residues. What was sequenced was peripheral blood. The chain links TRBV10-3 to TRBJ2-6; weak D call: TRBD1 (6 bases). This TCR was recovered from a human donor in a cohort sampled during active COVID-19. The CDR3 DNA reads TGTGCCATCAGTGAGTCGAGAGGGGGCTCTGGGGCCAACGTCCTGACTTTC. Its translation is CAISESRGGSGANVLTF.